This record covers a single T cell receptor (beta chain). Data came from immunoSEQ multiplex PCR; TCRdb stores just in-frame clones and leaves some out. This repertoire shows 35,000 to 40,000 clones, 82% found once; its top ten account for approximately 1.5%. This specimen comes from a study of preoperative IRX-2 immunotherapy in early breast cancer. Treatment described: preoperative locoregional IRX-2 cytokine immunotherapy. The CDR3 runs to 15 residues. From germline, CDR1 is MNHGY and CDR2 SAAAGT. Deletions cut 5 bases from V and 7 bases from J, with 17 bases between. The rearrangement uses TRBV6-8 and TRBJ2-2, with D possibly matching TRBD1 (6 bases). The clonotype originates from a human donor with breast cancer. The sample here was lymph node tissue, taken after IRX-2 immunotherapy. The chain's CDR3 is CASSAQGWQNGELFF. Written as DNA, the CDR3 is TGTGCCAGCAGTGCCCAGGGGTGGCAGAACGGGGAGCTGTTTTTT.